The 32 T cell receptor beta chains given below trace back to one sample, sequenced in a study of T cells in Graves' hyperthyroidism and ophthalmopathy. Researchers amplified the TCR beta CDR3 regions from RNA transcripts. RT-PCR in the first round (using the HTBI primer set) targeted the TCR CDR3. Using its own MiXCR run on the multiplex PCR reads, TCRdb lists one record per CDR3 protein. The table lists 540,000 or so distinct CDR3 sequences, under 60% of them singletons. Input material: peripheral blood or thyroid tissue (not recorded which). The receptors come from an adult woman with Graves' disease, either hyperthyroidism or ophthalmopathy (not recorded which).

The chain couples TRBV20-1 to TRBJ2-5; 8 bases fit TRBD2. The CDR3 length is 15 residues. The trim removed 6 bases at V and 6 bases at J, leaving 15 bases unmatched. Per the germline V gene, CDR1 is DFQATT and CDR2 is SNEGSKA (reference sequence). The CDR3 sequence is CSAHERSGSTKTQYF. In DNA, the CDR3 is TGCAGTGCCCACGAGAGAAGCGGGAGTACGAAGACCCAGTACTTC.

Concerning this clonotype itself: A single base separates this from a much larger clone, so it may be a read error. The chain combines TRBV10-3 with TRBJ1-3, with TRBD1 as a possible D gene (6 bases). This CDR3 has 13 amino acids. V lost 5 bases, J lost 2 bases, and 7 bases lay in between. The germline V gene encodes CDR1 ENHRY and CDR2 SYGVKD. CDR3 sequence reads: CAISRTAGNTIYF. CDR3 nucleotide sequence: TGTGCCATCAGTCGGACAGCTGGAAACACCATATATTTT.

About this clonotype itself: The CDR3 carries no conserved terminal phenylalanine or tryptophan, so it likely arises from a read error. No DNA is shown, since the ends of the CDR3 on it are uncertain; the CDR3 is the one TCRdb lists. The chain is built from TRBV5-1 and TRBJ1-6; the table's TRBD1 call for D was not verified on the DNA. In germline, CDR1 is SGHRS, CDR2 YFSETQ. Counting both end residues, the CDR3 totals 19 amino acids. The CDR3 spells CASSPPGMPRSSYNSPHHS.

Many counts were recorded for this clonotype. The chain has TRBV27 and TRBJ2-7; perhaps TRBD2 as D (6 bases). The CDR3 is 13 amino acids. The germline V gene encodes CDR1 MNHEY and CDR2 SMNVEV (reference sequence). Trimming cost V 5 bases and J 1 base, with 9 bases left between them. CDR3 in amino acids: CASSISGSYEQYF. CDR3 bases: TGTGCCAGCAGTATTAGCGGTTCCTACGAGCAGTACTTC.

This clonotype was seen at least ten times. The chain joins TRBV5-6 to TRBJ1-2, with TRBD1 identical over 8 bases. The CDR3 runs to 14 residues. V dropped 2 bases and J dropped 8; count of bases not matched to a gene: 8. CDR1 SGHDT and CDR2 YYEEEE come from the germline V gene. The chain's CDR3 is CASSFVDRERGYTF. CDR3 in DNA: TGTGCCAGCAGCTTTGTGGACAGGGAGAGGGGCTACACCTTC.

This clonotype was observed a few times. The chain carries TRBV4-2 and TRBJ2-2; 12 nucleotides agree with TRBD2. V shed 3 bases, J shed 6 bases, and the junction held 11 bases outside the gene matches. CDR3 length: 18 residues. Germline CDR1 and CDR2: LGHNA and YNFKEQ. The DNA of the CDR3 is TGTGCCAGCAGCCAGATCCAAAAGACTAGCGGGAGTGCCGGGGAGCTGTTTTTT. It codes for CASSQIQKTSGSAGELFF.

A word on this clonotype: This may come from a read error, since a much larger clone is one base off. V gene TRBV13 combines with J gene TRBJ2-2, with a tentative D call TRBD2 (5 bases). The CDR3 covers 15 residues. Germline V gene sequence: CDR1 PRHDT, CDR2 FYEKMQ (reference sequence). The CDR3 bases are TGTGCCAGCAGCTTAATGGGAGCGTTCGCCGGGGAGCGGTTTTTT. Amino acids: CASSLMGAFAGERFF.

This clonotype occurred many times. The chain is built from TRBV19 and TRBJ2-2; D unresolved. The CDR3 is 15 residues long. CDR1 and CDR2 from the germline V gene are LNHDA and SQIVND (reference sequence). With 6 bases removed from V and 0 bases from J, the gap between germline ends came to 11 bases. CDR3 bases: TGTGCCAGTAGACCACAGTGGTCGAACACCGGGGAGCTGTTTTTT. Residues: CASRPQWSNTGELFF.

This clonotype was observed a few times. This chain connects TRBV25-1 to TRBJ1-6; unclear D gene. The CDR3 length is 12 residues. Germline CDR1 and CDR2: MGHDK and SYGVNS. The V end lost 4 bases, the J end lost 12 bases, and 10 bases lay between the germline ends. The CDR3 DNA follows: TGTGCCAGCAGTGGGGGTTTGGGACCCCTCCACTTT. Protein sequence: CASSGGLGPLHF.

The chain uses TRBV7-9 and TRBJ2-5; perhaps TRBD1 as D (5 bases). The CDR3 length is 15 residues. Trimming removed 5 bases at V and 3 bases at J, with 16 bases between. Germline V gives CDR1 SEHNR, CDR2 FQNEAQ (reference sequence). The CDR3 nucleotides read TGTGCCAGCAGCACAGGTGGGGCGCAGGAAGAGACCCAGTACTTC. Translated: CASSTGGAQEETQYF.

There are many counts of this clonotype. V and J are TRBV7-9 and TRBJ1-1; D is uncertain. Germline lookup yields CDR1 SEHNR and CDR2 FQNEAQ (reference sequence). V shed 5 bases and J shed 3 bases, with 10 bases lying between them. CDR3 length: 13 amino acids. In DNA form, the CDR3 reads TGTGCCAGCAGCCTCCCGCGGCACACTGAAGCTTTCTTT. It translates to CASSLPRHTEAFF. Full variable domain (rest looked up from reference TRBV7-9 and TRBJ1-1): DTGVSQNPRHKITKRGQNVTFRCDPISEHNRLYWYRQTLGQGPEFLTYFQNEAQLEKSRLLSDRFSAERPKGSFSTLEIQRTEQGDSAMYLCASSLPRHTEAFFGQGTRLTVV.

In this sample, this clonotype turned up many times. The chain links TRBV5-1 to TRBJ2-5, with 10 bases identical to TRBD2. The CDR3 has 17 residues. CDR1 SGHRS and CDR2 YFSETQ come from the germline V gene. The V and J ends lost 2 bases and 5 bases, in that order; junction bases with no gene match: 12. The CDR3 protein is CASSFGSSGRAGETQYF. Written as DNA, the CDR3 is TGCGCCAGCAGCTTTGGATCTAGCGGGAGAGCTGGGGAGACCCAGTACTTC.

The V call is TRBV7-2, the J call TRBJ2-7; maybe TRBD1 (5 bases). This CDR3 contains 12 residues. Looked up from germline, CDR1 is SGHTA and CDR2 is FQGNSA. V was trimmed by 1 base and J by 10 bases, leaving 11 bases between them. The CDR3 DNA reads TGTGCCAGCAGCTTAGATGACAGCCTTCAGTACTTC. Its protein product is CASSLDDSLQYF.

The chain carries TRBV5-1 and TRBJ2-2; 9 bases map to TRBD1. V lost 1 base, J lost 5 bases, and 3 bases stayed unmatched. The germline V gene encodes CDR1 SGHRS and CDR2 YFSETQ. The CDR3 spans 15 residues. The CDR3 coding sequence is TGCGCCAGCAGCTTGAGGACAGGGGAGACCGGGGAGCTGTTTTTT. Protein: CASSLRTGETGELFF.

The chain uses TRBV2 and TRBJ1-5; D remains unclear. Trimming pared 7 bases from V and 2 bases from J, leaving 12 bases between. CDR1 is SNHLY, CDR2 FYNNEI, per germline. There are 14 residues in the CDR3. The CDR3 is CASTRSTGNQPQHF. In nucleotides, the CDR3 is TGTGCCAGCACACGATCTACGGGCAATCAGCCCCAGCATTTT. Full variable domain (remainder filled in from reference TRBV2 and TRBJ1-5): EPEVTQTPSHQVTQMGQEVILRCVPISNHLYFYWYRQILGQKVEFLVSFYNNEISEKSEIFDDQFSVERPDGSNFTLKIRSTKLEDSAMYFCASTRSTGNQPQHFGDGTRLSIL.

The V and J genes are TRBV20-1 and TRBJ1-4, with a tentative D call TRBD1 (6 bases). V dropped 4 bases and J dropped 7 bases, with 13 bases sitting between them. This CDR3 contains 13 residues. Germline V gives CDR1 DFQATT, CDR2 SNEGSKA (reference sequence). The CDR3, as DNA: TGCAGTGCTACACAGGGACGGGTTGAAAAACTGTTTTTT. Translation: CSATQGRVEKLFF.

This chain joins TRBV20-1 and TRBJ1-1, with TRBD1 matching over 7 bases. CDR1 DFQATT and CDR2 SNEGSKA come from the germline V gene (reference sequence). There are 12 residues in the CDR3. After removal of 5 bases from V and 7 bases from J, the junction contained 7 bases not matched to a gene. In nucleotides, the CDR3 is TGCAGTGCTCGGACAGGAACTAATGAAGCTTTCTTT. The encoded protein is CSARTGTNEAFF.

The chain uses TRBV19 and TRBJ1-2; D not certain. Germline V CDR1 and CDR2: LNHDA, SQIVND (reference sequence). Trimming left V 6 bases short and J 4 bases short, with 12 bases between. CDR3 length equals 13 residues. This chain's CDR3 is CASSPLEVYGYTF. The CDR3 nucleotides read TGTGCCAGTAGCCCCCTGGAGGTCTATGGCTACACCTTC.

This clonotype was seen repeatedly, ten times or more. V and J are TRBV5-1 and TRBJ2-7, with D possibly being TRBD2 (5 bases). Germline V gene lookup returns CDR1 SGHRS and CDR2 YFSETQ. The V end was cut by 0 bases, the J end by 5 bases, with 12 bases between. This CDR3 comprises 14 residues. For the CDR3, the DNA is TGCGCCAGCAGCTTGGCCTCTCGAGCGGACGAGCAGTACTTC. Protein: CASSLASRADEQYF.

A single count supports this clonotype. The chain is built from TRBV20-1 and TRBJ2-2; TRBD2 might be the D (6 bases). The CDR3 is 15 residues long. Trimming shortened V by 6 bases and J by 5 bases, and 19 bases separated the two germline ends. The germline CDR1 and CDR2 sequences are DFQATT and SNEGSKA (reference sequence). As DNA, the CDR3 is TGCAGTGCGAAGACTAGTACGAGGACTACCGGGGAGCTGTTTTTT. It yields the protein CSAKTSTRTTGELFF.

On this clonotype itself: This clone may be a read error of a much larger clone one base away. CDR3 in amino acids: CASSYSCPGHYEQYF. CDR3 in DNA: TGTGCCAGCAGTTACTCCTGCCCAGGTCACTACGAGCAGTACTTC. The chain is built from TRBV6-5 and TRBJ2-7; D is uncertain. CDR1 is MNHEY, CDR2 SVGAGI, per germline. The CDR3 has 15 residues. Trimming removed 0 bases from V and 3 bases from J, with 12 bases in between.

V gene TRBV2 combines with J gene TRBJ2-7; TRBD2 matches 9 bases. Trimming took 5 bases from V and 5 from J; bases not matched to a gene: 10. Germline CDR1 is SNHLY and CDR2 is FYNNEI. This CDR3 is 15 amino acids long. As DNA, the CDR3 is TGTGCCAGCAGTATAACCGGGACTAGCTATGACGAGCAGTACTTC. Translated: CASSITGTSYDEQYF.

This chain connects TRBV10-3 to TRBJ1-3; a weak D match, TRBD1 (6 bases). The CDR3 totals 13 residues. Trimming shortened V by 9 bases and J by 0 bases, and 9 bases separated the two germline ends. CDR1 and CDR2 (germline): ENHRY, SYGVKD. The CDR3 sequence is CAIGQNSGNTIYF. CDR3 nucleotide sequence: TGTGCCATTGGACAGAACTCTGGAAACACCATATATTTT.

This clonotype was detected ten times or more. This sequence joins TRBV20-1 and TRBJ2-7, with D perhaps assigned TRBD1 or TRBD2 (5 bases each). Trimming pared 1 base from V and 7 bases from J, leaving 17 bases between. This CDR3 contains 14 residues. CDR1 and CDR2 from the germline V gene are DFQATT and SNEGSKA (reference sequence). The CDR3 loop reads CSARVGEPEGEQYF. The CDR3 DNA follows: TGCAGTGCTAGAGTGGGGGAACCAGAAGGAGAGCAGTACTTC.

This clonotype has a handful of counts. The chain's CDR3 is CASSPVSSRDEKLFF. The CDR3 region has the DNA TGTGCCAGCAGTCCCGTGAGCAGTCGAGATGAAAAACTGTTTTTT. The V call is TRBV28, the J call TRBJ1-4; D gene unclear. Germline CDR1 and CDR2: MDHEN and SYDVKM. The germline V and J ends were trimmed by 5 bases and 6 bases, with 16 bases remaining between them. The CDR3 has 15 amino acids. The variable domain in full, completed from reference TRBV28 and TRBJ1-4, reads DVKVTQSSRYLVKRTGEKVFLECVQDMDHENMFWYRQDPGLGLRLIYFSYDVKMKEKGDIPEGYSVSREKKERFSLILESASTNQTSMYLCASSPVSSRDEKLFFGSGTQLSVL.

The chain combines TRBV11-2 with TRBJ1-4; D unclear. CDR3 size: 15 residues. Germline CDR1 SGHAT, CDR2 FQNNGV. V was shortened by 6 bases and J by 5 bases, with 16 bases between the two germline ends. In DNA, the CDR3 is TGTGCCAGCAGTCTAGCGGCCACCCGGAATGAAAAACTGTTTTTT. Amino acid sequence: CASSLAATRNEKLFF.

The gene calls are TRBV7-3 and TRBJ1-5; the D gene could be TRBD1 or TRBD2 (5 bases each). The DNA end favors TRBJ2-3, so the J call may be wrong. CDR1 and CDR2 from the germline V gene are SGHTA and FQGTGA. The CDR3 covers 13 residues. The CDR3 bases are TGTGCCAGCAGCCCTACTAGGGACGATACGCAGTATTTT. As protein: CASSPTRDDTQYF.

The table lists this clonotype with a count of one. The rearrangement joins TRBV7-9 to TRBJ1-5; 10 bases agree with TRBD1. The CDR3 has 15 amino acids. The ends lost 5 bases at V and 10 bases at J; junction bases unmatched: 11. CDR1 SEHNR and CDR2 FQNEAQ come from the germline V gene (reference sequence). The CDR3 nucleotides read TGTGCCAGCAGCCCAGATCGGGACAGGGGTTATCCCCAGCATTTT. Its translation is CASSPDRDRGYPQHF.

At least ten counts were recorded for this clonotype. The chain joins TRBV19 to TRBJ1-1; weak D call: TRBD1 (5 bases). The CDR3 extends over 14 amino acids. Germline V gene sequence: CDR1 LNHDA, CDR2 SQIVND (reference sequence). Trimming cost V 6 bases and J 0 bases, with 11 bases left between them. The DNA for the CDR3 is TGTGCCAGTAGATTAATAGGGGTGAACACTGAAGCTTTCTTT. Translated, it gives CASRLIGVNTEAFF. Combining the CDR3 with reference TRBV19 and TRBJ1-1 gives the whole variable domain DGGITQSPKYLFRKEGQNVTLSCEQNLNHDAMYWYRQDPGQGLRLIYYSQIVNDFQKGDIAEGYSVSREKKESFPLTVTSAQKNPTAFYLCASRLIGVNTEAFFGQGTRLTVV.

This sequence joins TRBV5-1 and TRBJ2-6; the D is unclear. V gave up 2 bases and J gave up 0 bases, with 6 bases separating them. Germline CDR1 and CDR2: SGHRS and YFSETQ. This CDR3 comprises 15 residues. This CDR3 reads CASSLVSSGANVLTF. DNA for the CDR3: TGCGCCAGCAGCTTAGTTAGCTCTGGGGCCAACGTCCTGACTTTC.

The chain has TRBV2 and TRBJ2-5; 8 bases map to TRBD1. The CDR3 covers 14 residues. In germline, CDR1 is SNHLY, CDR2 FYNNEI. Trimming at V came to 7 bases and at J to 4 bases, leaving 8 bases not matched to a gene. CDR3 sequence (DNA): TGTGCCAGCACCCTGACAGGGGTCGGAGAGACCCAGTACTTC. Protein: CASTLTGVGETQYF.

This clonotype was counted once. The chain combines TRBV7-9 with TRBJ2-7; D unclear. Germline CDR1 SEHNR, CDR2 FQNEAQ (reference sequence). Deletions cut 11 bases from V and 1 base from J, with 9 bases between. CDR3 length equals 11 residues. In nucleotides, the CDR3 is TGTGCCGTCCCCGGTTCCTACGAGCAGTACTTC. It specifies CAVPGSYEQYF. Filled out from reference TRBV7-9 and TRBJ2-7, the complete variable domain reads DTGVSQNPRHKITKRGQNVTFRCDPISEHNRLYWYRQTLGQGPEFLTYFQNEAQLEKSRLLSDRFSAERPKGSFSTLEIQRTEQGDSAMYLCAVPGSYEQYFGPGTRLTVT.